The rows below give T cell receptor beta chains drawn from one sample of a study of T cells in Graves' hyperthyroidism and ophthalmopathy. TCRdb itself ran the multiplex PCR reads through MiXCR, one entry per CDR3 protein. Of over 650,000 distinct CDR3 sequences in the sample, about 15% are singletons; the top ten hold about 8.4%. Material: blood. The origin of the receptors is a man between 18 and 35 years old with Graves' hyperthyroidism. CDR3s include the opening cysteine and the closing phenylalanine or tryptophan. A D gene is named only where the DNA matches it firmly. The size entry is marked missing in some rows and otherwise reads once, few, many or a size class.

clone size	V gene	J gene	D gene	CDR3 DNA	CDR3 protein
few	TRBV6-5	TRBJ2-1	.	TGTGCCAGCAGTTACAGGTTGGCAGGGGAGCAGTTCTTC	CASSYRLAGEQFF
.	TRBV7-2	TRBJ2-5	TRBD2	TGTGCCAGCAGGGGGGGGGGGAAGGAGACCCAGTACTTC	CASRGGGKETQYF
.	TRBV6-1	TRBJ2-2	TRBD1	TGTGCCAGAGAGGGTGACAGGGTAAACACCGGGGAGCTGTTTTTT	CAREGDRVNTGELFF
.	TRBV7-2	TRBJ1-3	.	TGTGCCAGCAGCCGTTTCGGGGTCGAAACGGGCTCTGGAAACACCATATATTTT	CASSRFGVETGSGNTIYF
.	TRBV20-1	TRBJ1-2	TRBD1	TGCAGTGCTACCCGGGACAGGTTTGGCTACACCTTC	CSATRDRFGYTF
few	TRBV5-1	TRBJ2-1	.	TGCGCCAGCAGCTTGGCCGACTATGAGCAGTTCTTC	CASSLADYEQFF
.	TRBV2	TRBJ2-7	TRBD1	TGTGCCAGCAGCGGCATGACAGGGTTTAAGCCTAAGTCCTACGAGCAGTACTTC	CASSGMTGFKPKSYEQYF
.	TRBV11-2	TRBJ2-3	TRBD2	TGTGCCAGCAGCTCCGGGCCGGGGGGGCAGTATTTT	CASSSGPGGQYF
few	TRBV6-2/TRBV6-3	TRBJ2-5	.	TGTGCCAGCACCGACCCCCCGGAGACCCAGTACTTC	CASTDPPETQYF
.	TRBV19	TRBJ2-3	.	TGTGCCAGTAGTATACTCCACCCACCCGATACGCAGTATTTT	CASSILHPPDTQYF
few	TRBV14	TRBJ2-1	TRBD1	TGTGCCAGCAGCCAAGCTTGGACAGGGACCTACAATGAGCAGTTCTTC	CASSQAWTGTYNEQFF
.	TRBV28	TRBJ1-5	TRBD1	TGTGCCAGCAGTCAGATCGGCAGGGGGCCTCAGCCCCAGCATTTT	CASSQIGRGPQPQHF
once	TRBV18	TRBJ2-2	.	TGTGCCAGCTCACGACCGGGACCCCAACCCGGGGAGCTGTTTTTT	CASSRPGPQPGELFF
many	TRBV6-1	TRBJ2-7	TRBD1	TGTGCCAGCAGTCCTGGGACAGGGGGTAGAAACGAGCAGTACTTC	CASSPGTGGRNEQYF
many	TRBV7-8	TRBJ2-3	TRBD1	TGTGCCAGCAGCTTAGTCCCGGACTGGACAGGGGTTGGAACAGATACGCAGTATTTT	CASSLVPDWTGVGTDTQYF
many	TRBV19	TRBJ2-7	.	TGTGCCAGTAGTTCCCCTCCCGGGGGGCTCATAGACGAGCAGTACTTC	CASSSPPGGLIDEQYF